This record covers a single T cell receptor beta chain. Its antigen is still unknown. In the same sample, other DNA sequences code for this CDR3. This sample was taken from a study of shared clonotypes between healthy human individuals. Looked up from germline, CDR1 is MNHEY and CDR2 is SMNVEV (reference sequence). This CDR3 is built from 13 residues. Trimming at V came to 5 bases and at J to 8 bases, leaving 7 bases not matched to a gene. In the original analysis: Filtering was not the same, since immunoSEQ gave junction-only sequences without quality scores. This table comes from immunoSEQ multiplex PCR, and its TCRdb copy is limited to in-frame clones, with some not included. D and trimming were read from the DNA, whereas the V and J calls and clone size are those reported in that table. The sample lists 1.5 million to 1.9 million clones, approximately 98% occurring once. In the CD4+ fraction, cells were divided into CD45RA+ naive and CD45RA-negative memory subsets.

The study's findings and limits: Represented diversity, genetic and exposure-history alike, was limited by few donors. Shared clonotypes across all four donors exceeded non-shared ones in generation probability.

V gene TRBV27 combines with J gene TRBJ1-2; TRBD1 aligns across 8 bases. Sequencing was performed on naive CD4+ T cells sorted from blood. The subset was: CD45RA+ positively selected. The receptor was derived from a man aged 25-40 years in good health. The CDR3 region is CASSPRTGSGYTF. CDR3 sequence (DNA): TGTGCCAGCAGTCCTAGGACAGGGAGCGGCTACACCTTC.